The rows below give T cell receptor beta chains drawn from one sample of a study of Graves' ophthalmopathy and Graves' hyperthyroidism. TCRdb redid the calling of the multiplex PCR reads with MiXCR, one entry per CDR3 protein. Among roughly 220,000 distinct CDR3 sequences listed, approximately 42% were seen once. Sequenced sample: peripheral blood. These receptors came from an adult man with Graves' ophthalmopathy. The CDR3 runs from the conserved cysteine through the conserved F or W. Each record gives: CDR3 DNA, CDR3 protein, clone size, D gene, J gene, V gene. A D gene is named only where the DNA matches it firmly. Only some rows state a clone size, as once, few, many or a class for expanded clones.

CDR3 DNA: TGTGCCAGCAGCTTAGAGGATTGGCCCCAGCATTTT
CDR3 protein: CASSLEDWPQHF
clone size: few
D gene: .
J gene: TRBJ1-5
V gene: TRBV7-9

CDR3 DNA: TGTGCCAGCAGCTTAGCTAGCGGGAATCAGCCCCAGCATTTT
CDR3 protein: CASSLASGNQPQHF
clone size: .
D gene: .
J gene: TRBJ1-5
V gene: TRBV7-2

CDR3 DNA: TGTGCCAGCAGTGCCCCGACTGGAATGACTAATGGCTACACCTTC
CDR3 protein: CASSAPTGMTNGYTF
clone size: many
D gene: .
J gene: TRBJ1-2
V gene: TRBV25-1

CDR3 DNA: TGCGCCAGCAGCTTGGATGGGGCTAGCAATCAGCCCCAGCATTTT
CDR3 protein: CASSLDGASNQPQHF
clone size: few
D gene: .
J gene: TRBJ1-5
V gene: TRBV5-1

CDR3 DNA: TGTGCCATCAGTGAGGGGGGGGCCTCCTATAATTCACCCCTCCACTTT
CDR3 protein: CAISEGGASYNSPLHF
clone size: once
D gene: .
J gene: TRBJ1-6
V gene: TRBV10-3

CDR3 DNA: TGTGCCAGCAGGGAACAGGGACCCAACGAGCAGTACTTC
CDR3 protein: CASREQGPNEQYF
clone size: many
D gene: .
J gene: TRBJ2-7
V gene: TRBV2

CDR3 DNA: TGTGCCAGCAGCTTACTACTGGACAGGGGGCGGGAGACCCAGTACTTC
CDR3 protein: CASSLLLDRGRETQYF
clone size: few
D gene: TRBD1
J gene: TRBJ2-5
V gene: TRBV7-2

CDR3 DNA: TGTGCCAGCAGCTCAACCGGGGGCTATGGCTACACCTTC
CDR3 protein: CASSSTGGYGYTF
clone size: many
D gene: .
J gene: TRBJ1-2
V gene: TRBV7-9

CDR3 DNA: TGCGCCAGCAGCTATCAGGGCCAAGAGACCCAGTACTTC
CDR3 protein: CASSYQGQETQYF
clone size: .
D gene: .
J gene: TRBJ2-5
V gene: TRBV5-1

CDR3 DNA: TGTGCCACCAGTGATGGACAGGACACCGGGGAGCTGTCTTTT
CDR3 protein: CATSDGQDTGELSF
clone size: .
D gene: TRBD1
J gene: TRBJ2-2
V gene: TRBV24-1

CDR3 DNA: TGCAGCGTTGAACGCGCGGGGGACACTGAAGCTTTCTTT
CDR3 protein: CSVERAGDTEAFF
clone size: .
D gene: .
J gene: TRBJ1-1
V gene: TRBV29-1

CDR3 DNA: TGTGCCATCAGTGAGTGGGCAGTGGACGATAATTCACCCCTCCACTTT
CDR3 protein: CAISEWAVDDNSPLHF
clone size: .
D gene: .
J gene: TRBJ1-6
V gene: TRBV10-3

CDR3 DNA: TGTGCCTGGAGTGGTGCGAACACCGGGGAGCTGTTTTTT
CDR3 protein: CAWSGANTGELFF
clone size: .
D gene: .
J gene: TRBJ2-2
V gene: TRBV30

CDR3 DNA: TGTGCCAGTAGTATGAGTTTGGGGGGAGGAGAGACCCAGTACTTC
CDR3 protein: CASSMSLGGGETQYF
clone size: .
D gene: .
J gene: TRBJ2-5
V gene: TRBV19

CDR3 DNA: TGTGCCAGCAGCTTAGCCGGACAGAGCGGCTGGAACACTGAAGCTTTCTTT
CDR3 protein: CASSLAGQSGWNTEAFF
clone size: few
D gene: .
J gene: TRBJ1-1
V gene: TRBV7-9

CDR3 DNA: TGCGCCAGCAGCTTGGAGGGACAGGCCCAAGAGACCCAGTACTTC
CDR3 protein: CASSLEGQAQETQYF
clone size: .
D gene: TRBD1
J gene: TRBJ2-5
V gene: TRBV5-1

CDR3 DNA: TGTGCCAGCAGTTACGCCAAGACCTACGAGCAGTACTTC
CDR3 protein: CASSYAKTYEQYF
clone size: .
D gene: .
J gene: TRBJ2-7
V gene: TRBV6-5

CDR3 DNA: TGTGCCAGCAGCTCCGACGGGAGGGGAGACGAGCAGTACTTC
CDR3 protein: CASSSDGRGDEQYF
clone size: few
D gene: TRBD2
J gene: TRBJ2-7
V gene: TRBV7-9

CDR3 DNA: TGCAGCGTTGGGGGAAGGGTCGGGTCTGGAAACACCATATATTTT
CDR3 protein: CSVGGRVGSGNTIYF
clone size: few
D gene: .
J gene: TRBJ1-3
V gene: TRBV29-1

CDR3 DNA: TGCAGCGTTGGGGTAGGGGGCCTCTACGAGCAGTACTTC
CDR3 protein: CSVGVGGLYEQYF
clone size: few
D gene: TRBD1
J gene: TRBJ2-7
V gene: TRBV29-1

CDR3 DNA: TGTGCCAGCAGTTACGGGGCGGACGAGACCCAGTACTTC
CDR3 protein: CASSYGADETQYF
clone size: .
D gene: .
J gene: TRBJ2-5
V gene: TRBV12-3/TRBV12-4

CDR3 DNA: TGTGCCAGCAGCGGGACGGAGACCTACGAGCAGTACTTC
CDR3 protein: CASSGTETYEQYF
clone size: few
D gene: .
J gene: TRBJ2-7
V gene: TRBV25-1